These T cell receptor beta chains were read from a single sample in a study of pediatric ulcerative colitis. TCRdb keeps only in-frame clones here, not all; method: immunoSEQ multiplex PCR. Seen here are 30,000 to 40,000 clones, about three quarters observed once, and the top ten hold 0.85% to 1.3%. Sequencing was carried out using gut tissue. Receptors were obtained from a boy younger than 18 with mild ulcerative colitis. CDR3s include the opening cysteine and the closing phenylalanine or tryptophan. The order of the fields is D gene, V gene, clone size, J gene, CDR3 protein, CDR3 DNA. D genes are given only for firm matches. Rows give clone size only sometimes, using once, few, many, or a class for an expanded clone.

D: -
V: TRBV7-2
size: -
J: TRBJ2-7
CDR3: CASSYSSDNYEQYF
DNA: TGTGCCAGCAGCTACAGCTCGGATAACTACGAGCAGTACTTC

D: TRBD1
V: TRBV7-3
size: -
J: TRBJ2-3
CDR3: CASSLDRGSTDTQYF
DNA: TGTGCCAGCAGCCTGGACAGGGGTAGCACAGATACGCAGTATTTT

D: -
V: TRBV6-1
size: -
J: TRBJ1-2
CDR3: CASSEGGANYGYTF
DNA: TGTGCCAGCAGTGAAGGGGGCGCTAACTATGGCTACACCTTC

D: TRBD1
V: TRBV6-6
size: -
J: TRBJ2-7
CDR3: CASRKNPRQGNYEQYF
DNA: TGTGCCAGCAGGAAAAATCCCCGACAGGGAAACTACGAGCAGTACTTC

D: TRBD1
V: TRBV23-1
size: -
J: TRBJ1-4
CDR3: CASSRGQGNEKLFF
DNA: TGCGCCAGCAGTCGGGGACAGGGAAACGAAAAACTGTTTTTT

D: -
V: TRBV2
size: -
J: TRBJ2-5
CDR3: CASSGGLEETQYF
DNA: TGTGCCAGCAGTGGAGGGTTAGAAGAGACCCAGTACTTC

D: TRBD1
V: TRBV4-2
size: -
J: TRBJ1-2
CDR3: CASSHRQGGNYGYTF
DNA: TGTGCCAGCAGCCACAGACAGGGAGGGAACTATGGCTACACCTTC

D: TRBD1
V: TRBV5-1
size: few
J: TRBJ2-7
CDR3: CASSQGTSYEQYF
DNA: TGCGCCAGTTCACAGGGGACCTCCTACGAGCAGTACTTC

D: TRBD2
V: TRBV30
size: -
J: TRBJ2-1
CDR3: CAWSRLAETYNEQFF
DNA: TGTGCCTGGAGTAGACTAGCGGAGACCTACAATGAGCAGTTCTTC

D: -
V: TRBV4-1
size: -
J: TRBJ2-2
CDR3: CASSQDRRGSGTGELFF
DNA: TGCGCCAGCAGCCAAGATCGCAGGGGTTCGGGCACCGGGGAGCTGTTTTTT

D: TRBD1
V: TRBV19
size: once
J: TRBJ1-1
CDR3: CASSIQGAGTEAFF
DNA: TGTGCCAGTAGCATACAGGGGGCAGGCACTGAAGCTTTCTTT

D: -
V: TRBV5-1
size: -
J: TRBJ2-7
CDR3: CASSLIGYEQYF
DNA: TGCGCCAGCAGCTTGATCGGGTACGAGCAGTACTTC

D: -
V: TRBV5-1
size: -
J: TRBJ1-1
CDR3: CASSLAGRGTEAFF
DNA: TGCGCCAGCAGCTTAGCCGGGAGGGGGACTGAAGCTTTCTTT

D: -
V: TRBV7-2
size: few
J: TRBJ2-2
CDR3: CASSLDQRRELFF
DNA: TGTGCCAGCAGCTTAGACCAACGGCGGGAGCTGTTTTTT

D: -
V: TRBV7-2
size: -
J: TRBJ2-1
CDR3: CASSPTTTQHQFF
DNA: TGTGCCAGCAGCCCTACGACAACTCAGCACCAGTTCTTC

D: TRBD2
V: TRBV7-3
size: -
J: TRBJ2-1
CDR3: CASSLGPRGESYNEQFF
DNA: TGTGCCAGCAGCTTAGGGCCGCGGGGGGAATCCTACAATGAGCAGTTCTTC

D: TRBD1
V: TRBV6-5
size: once
J: TRBJ2-3
CDR3: CASSYSRTGHTDTQYF
DNA: TGTGCCAGCAGTTACTCGAGGACAGGGCACACAGATACGCAGTATTTT

D: -
V: TRBV18
size: -
J: TRBJ2-6
CDR3: CASSPLRDSGSGANVLTF
DNA: TGTGCCAGCTCACCACTTCGGGACTCAGGCTCTGGGGCCAACGTCCTGACTTTC

D: TRBD1
V: TRBV5-1
size: -
J: TRBJ2-5
CDR3: CASSLDRDRERVGQETQYF
DNA: TGCGCCAGCAGCTTAGACCGGGACAGGGAGAGAGTGGGCCAAGAGACCCAGTACTTC

D: -
V: TRBV7-8
size: -
J: TRBJ2-1
CDR3: CASSWMGRRTVNEQFF
DNA: TGTGCCAGCAGCTGGATGGGCAGGAGAACCGTCAATGAGCAGTTCTTC

D: -
V: TRBV5-8
size: -
J: TRBJ2-1
CDR3: CASSLVSLDEQFF
DNA: TGTGCCAGCAGCTTGGTTTCTTTAGATGAGCAGTTCTTC

D: -
V: TRBV18
size: -
J: TRBJ2-1
CDR3: CASSPPLRGPNEQFF
DNA: TGTGCCAGCTCACCACCGTTAAGAGGTCCCAATGAGCAGTTCTTC

D: -
V: TRBV2
size: -
J: TRBJ2-7
CDR3: CARRLYPRSYEQYF
DNA: TGTGCCAGGCGCTTGTATCCTCGATCCTACGAGCAGTACTTC

D: TRBD1
V: TRBV4-2
size: -
J: TRBJ1-2
CDR3: CASSQEQGNYGYTF
DNA: TGTGCCAGCAGCCAAGAACAGGGGAACTATGGCTACACCTTC

D: TRBD1
V: TRBV29-1
size: -
J: TRBJ1-2
CDR3: CSVGQGDGYTF
DNA: TGCAGCGTGGGACAGGGGGATGGCTACACCTTC

D: -
V: TRBV6-5
size: -
J: TRBJ2-1
CDR3: CASSEGTPGANEQFF
DNA: TGTGCCAGCTCCGAAGGGACCCCCGGGGCTAATGAGCAGTTCTTC

D: TRBD1
V: TRBV27
size: few
J: TRBJ1-2
CDR3: CASSVTGESYGYTF
DNA: TGTGCCAGCAGTGTGACAGGGGAATCTTATGGCTACACCTTC

D: -
V: TRBV4-2
size: few
J: TRBJ1-6
CDR3: CASSRPTGSYNSPLHF
DNA: TGTGCCAGCAGCCGCCCGACAGGATCCTATAATTCACCCCTCCACTTT

D: -
V: TRBV19
size: -
J: TRBJ1-2
CDR3: CASTAAANYGYTF
DNA: TGTGCCAGTACTGCAGCCGCTAACTATGGCTACACCTTC

D: -
V: TRBV7-9
size: -
J: TRBJ1-1
CDR3: CASSHRGGSEAFF
DNA: TGTGCCAGCAGCCATCGCGGGGGGAGTGAAGCTTTCTTT

D: -
V: TRBV7-9
size: -
J: TRBJ1-2
CDR3: CASSQSLGYGYTF
DNA: TGTGCCAGCAGCCAGTCCCTGGGCTATGGCTACACCTTC

D: -
V: TRBV9
size: -
J: TRBJ1-2
CDR3: CASSVGVQGGYGYTF
DNA: TGTGCCAGCAGCGTAGGAGTCCAGGGTGGTTATGGCTACACCTTC

D: TRBD2
V: TRBV5-1
size: -
J: TRBJ2-7
CDR3: CASSLGQQGTNSGGAYEQYF
DNA: TGCGCCAGCAGCCTAGGACAGCAAGGCACCAATAGCGGGGGGGCCTACGAGCAGTACTTC

D: -
V: TRBV6-1
size: -
J: TRBJ1-2
CDR3: CASSEIRTEYGYTF
DNA: TGTGCCAGCAGTGAAATTAGAACAGAATATGGCTACACCTTC

D: -
V: TRBV4-2
size: -
J: TRBJ2-3
CDR3: CASTSFLSTDTQYF
DNA: TGTGCCAGCACTAGCTTTCTTAGCACAGATACGCAGTATTTT

D: -
V: TRBV4-1
size: -
J: TRBJ1-5
CDR3: CASSQETDQGANQPQHF
DNA: TGCGCCAGCAGCCAAGAAACGGATCAGGGAGCCAATCAGCCCCAGCATTTT

D: -
V: TRBV27
size: -
J: TRBJ2-5
CDR3: CASSLSAWGETQYF
DNA: TGTGCCAGCAGTTTATCAGCATGGGGAGAGACCCAGTACTTC

D: -
V: TRBV19
size: -
J: TRBJ2-3
CDR3: CASSIRGGTDTQYF
DNA: TGTGCCAGTAGTATAAGAGGGGGCACAGATACGCAGTATTTT

D: -
V: TRBV19
size: -
J: TRBJ2-7
CDR3: CARFWSDYEQYF
DNA: TGTGCGAGGTTTTGGAGTGACTACGAGCAGTACTTC

D: -
V: TRBV7-2
size: -
J: TRBJ2-7
CDR3: CASSLVGGRVYEQYF
DNA: TGTGCCAGCAGCTTAGTTGGGGGCCGAGTCTACGAGCAGTACTTC

D: -
V: TRBV15
size: -
J: TRBJ1-3
CDR3: CATVTNTIYF
DNA: TGTGCCACCGTCACAAACACCATATATTTT